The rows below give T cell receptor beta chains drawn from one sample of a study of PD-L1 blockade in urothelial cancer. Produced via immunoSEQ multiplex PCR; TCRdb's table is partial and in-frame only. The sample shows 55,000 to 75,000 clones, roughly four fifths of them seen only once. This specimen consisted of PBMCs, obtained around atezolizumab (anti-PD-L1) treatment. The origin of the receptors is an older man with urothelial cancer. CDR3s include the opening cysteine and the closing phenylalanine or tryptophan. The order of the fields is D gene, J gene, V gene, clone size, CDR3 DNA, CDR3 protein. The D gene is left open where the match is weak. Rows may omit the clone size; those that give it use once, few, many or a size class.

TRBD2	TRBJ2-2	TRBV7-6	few	TGTGCCAGCAGCAAACTAGCGGGACTGAGTACCGGGGAGCTGTTTTTT	CASSKLAGLSTGELFF
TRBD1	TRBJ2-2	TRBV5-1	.	TGCGCCAGCAGCTTGGAAGGGACAGGGGGCTTCACCGGGGAGCTGTTTTTT	CASSLEGTGGFTGELFF
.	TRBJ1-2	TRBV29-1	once	TGCAGCGTTGGGGGGGGCCACGCCTATAACTATGGCTACACCTTC	CSVGGGHAYNYGYTF
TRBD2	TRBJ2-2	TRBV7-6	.	TGTGCCAGCAGCTTAGCAGCGGGAGTAAACACCGGGGAGCTGTTTTTT	CASSLAAGVNTGELFF
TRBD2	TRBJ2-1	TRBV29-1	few	TGCAGCGTTGCAGCTAATCTAGCGGACTTCCCCCGGCACAATGAGCAGTTCTTC	CSVAANLADFPRHNEQFF
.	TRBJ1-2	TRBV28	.	TGTGCCAGCAGTTTATACACACAAACCTATGGCTACACCTTC	CASSLYTQTYGYTF
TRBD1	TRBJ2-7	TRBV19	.	TGTGCCAGTAGTAATCGTCGGACAGGGGGTGGCGAGCAGTACTTC	CASSNRRTGGGEQYF
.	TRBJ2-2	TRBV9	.	TGTGCCAGCAGCGTGCGACATAACACCGGGGAGCTGTTTTTT	CASSVRHNTGELFF
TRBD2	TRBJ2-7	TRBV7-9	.	TGTGCCAGCAGCTTAGGCGGGAGGCCCTACGAGCAGTACTTC	CASSLGGRPYEQYF
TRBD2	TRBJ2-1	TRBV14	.	TGTGCCAGCAGCCAGCTAGCGGGAGCCCACAATGAGCAGTTCTTC	CASSQLAGAHNEQFF
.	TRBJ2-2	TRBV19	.	TGTGCCAGTAGTATGGGGAAGGGGTGGACCGGGGAGCTGTTTTTT	CASSMGKGWTGELFF
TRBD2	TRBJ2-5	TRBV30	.	TGTGCCTGGAGTTCCTACCTAGCGGGAGCGGAGGAGACCCAGTACTTC	CAWSSYLAGAEETQYF
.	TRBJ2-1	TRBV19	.	TGTGCCAGTAGTATAGAGTCACAGAATGAGCAGTTCTTC	CASSIESQNEQFF
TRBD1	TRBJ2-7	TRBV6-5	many	TGTGCCAGCAAAGCCGGGACAGGGGGGTACGAGCAGTACTTC	CASKAGTGGYEQYF
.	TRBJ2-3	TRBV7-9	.	TGTGCCAGCAGCCCCGCGATTGTGAGCACAGATACGCAGTATTTT	CASSPAIVSTDTQYF
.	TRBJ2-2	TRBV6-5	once	TGTGCCAGCAGTAGGACTACCACCGGGGAGCTGTTTTTT	CASSRTTTGELFF
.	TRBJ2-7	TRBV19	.	TGTGCCAGTAGTATGGCAGGGGCCCTCTACGAGCAGTACTTC	CASSMAGALYEQYF
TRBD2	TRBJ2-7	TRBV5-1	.	TGCGCCAGCAGTACCGGGACTAGCAACTACGAGCAGTACTTC	CASSTGTSNYEQYF
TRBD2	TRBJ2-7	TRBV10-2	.	TGCGCCAGCAGTGAAACCCGACTAGCGGGAGGGTCCTACGAGCAGTACTTC	CASSETRLAGGSYEQYF
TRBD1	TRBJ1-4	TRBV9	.	TGTGCCAGCAGCGTGTGGGGACAGGATAATGAAAAACTGTTTTTT	CASSVWGQDNEKLFF
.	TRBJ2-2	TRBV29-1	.	TGCAGCGTCCGACGACAGTTCACCGGGGAGCTGTTTTTT	CSVRRQFTGELFF
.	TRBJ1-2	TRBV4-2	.	TGTGCCAGCAGCCAAGATCGGTCAAACTATGGCTACACCTTC	CASSQDRSNYGYTF
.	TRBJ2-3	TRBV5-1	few	TGCGCCAGCAGCCTACTAGAGGAGACGCAGTATTTT	CASSLLEETQYF
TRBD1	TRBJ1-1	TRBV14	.	TGTGCCAGCAGCAGGACAGGGTTTATCGCTGAAGCTTTCTTT	CASSRTGFIAEAFF
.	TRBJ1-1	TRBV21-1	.	TGTGCCAGCAGCGGGGGAGGGCCCGGGAGCCAAACTAAAGCTTTCTTT	CASSGGGPGSQTKAFF
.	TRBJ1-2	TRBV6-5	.	TGTGCCAGCAGTTACGGCAGGGACTATGGCTACACCTTC	CASSYGRDYGYTF
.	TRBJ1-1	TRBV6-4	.	TGTGCCAGCAAGCCGGGACTCAAAGACACTGAAGCTTTCTTT	CASKPGLKDTEAFF
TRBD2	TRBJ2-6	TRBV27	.	TGTGCCAGCAGTCGACTAGCAGATGATGGGGCCAACGTCCTGACTTTC	CASSRLADDGANVLTF